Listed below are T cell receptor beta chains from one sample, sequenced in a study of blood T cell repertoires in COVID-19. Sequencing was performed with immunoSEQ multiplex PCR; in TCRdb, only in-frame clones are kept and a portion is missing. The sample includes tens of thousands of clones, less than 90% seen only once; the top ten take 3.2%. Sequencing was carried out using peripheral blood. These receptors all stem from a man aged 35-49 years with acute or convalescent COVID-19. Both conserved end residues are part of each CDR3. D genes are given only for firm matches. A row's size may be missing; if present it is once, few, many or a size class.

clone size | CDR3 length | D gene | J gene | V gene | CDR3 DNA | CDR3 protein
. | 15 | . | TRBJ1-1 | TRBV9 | TGTGCCAGCAGCGTAGCAGGACAGTCGAACACTGAAGCTTTCTTT | CASSVAGQSNTEAFF
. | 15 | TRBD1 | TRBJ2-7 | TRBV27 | TGTGCCAGCAGTTTAGGGGACAGGGCATCTAGGGAGCAGTACTTC | CASSLGDRASREQYF
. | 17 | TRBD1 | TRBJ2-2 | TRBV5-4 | TGTGCCAGCAGCCTGGGATATCAGGACAGGGGTTCCGGGGAGCTGTTTTTT | CASSLGYQDRGSGELFF
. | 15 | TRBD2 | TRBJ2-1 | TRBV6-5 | TGTGCCAGCAGCCTGCTAGCGGGAGGAGGCAATGAGCAGTTCTTC | CASSLLAGGGNEQFF
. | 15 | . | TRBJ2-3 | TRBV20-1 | TGCAGTGCTAGTTCAGCGGGCCCATTTCTCGATACGCAGTATTTT | CSASSAGPFLDTQYF
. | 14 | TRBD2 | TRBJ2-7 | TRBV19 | TGTGCCAGTAGTCTCCGAGCGGGGGTCTACGAGCAGTACTTC | CASSLRAGVYEQYF
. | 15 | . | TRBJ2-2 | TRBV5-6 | TGTGCCAGCAGCTGGGGCCAGGAGATCACCGGGGAGCTGTTTTTT | CASSWGQEITGELFF
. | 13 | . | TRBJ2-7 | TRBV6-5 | TGTGCCAGCCACCCCAGCGGAACCTACGAGCAGTACTTC | CASHPSGTYEQYF
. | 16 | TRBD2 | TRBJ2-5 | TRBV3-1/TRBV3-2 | TGTGCCAGCAGCCAAGATATCACGGGGGGCCAAGAGACCCAGTACTTC | CASSQDITGGQETQYF
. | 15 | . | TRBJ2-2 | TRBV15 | TGTGCCACCAGCGTTGACGTGAGGTCCACCGGGGAGCTGTTTTTT | CATSVDVRSTGELFF
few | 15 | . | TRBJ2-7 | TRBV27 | TGTGCCAGCAGCCTACGCGCGGGCTACTCCTACGAGCAGTACTTC | CASSLRAGYSYEQYF
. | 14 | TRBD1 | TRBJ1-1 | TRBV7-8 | TGTGCCAGCAGCCTGGACAGGGGGTACACTGAAGCTTTCTTT | CASSLDRGYTEAFF
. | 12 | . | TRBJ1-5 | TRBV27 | TGTGCCAGCAGCCAGGGAAATCAGCCCCAGCATTTT | CASSQGNQPQHF
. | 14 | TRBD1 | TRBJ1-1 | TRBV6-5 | TGTGCCAGCAGTCTTCCGGGACAGGCCACTGAAGCTTTCTTT | CASSLPGQATEAFF
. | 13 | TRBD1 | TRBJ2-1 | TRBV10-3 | TGTGCCATCAGTGAGGGGACAGAGAATGAGCAGTTCTTC | CAISEGTENEQFF
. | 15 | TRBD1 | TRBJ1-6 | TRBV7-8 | TGTGCCAGCAGCCCCGGACAGGGCAATAATTCACCCCTCCACTTT | CASSPGQGNNSPLHF
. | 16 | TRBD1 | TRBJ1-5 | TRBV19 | TGTGCCAGTAGATTATCCAGGGGGCTTTACAATCAGCCCCAGCATTTT | CASRLSRGLYNQPQHF
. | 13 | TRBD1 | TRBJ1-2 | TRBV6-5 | TGTGCCAGCGGACCACAGGGGACCTATGGCTACACCTTC | CASGPQGTYGYTF
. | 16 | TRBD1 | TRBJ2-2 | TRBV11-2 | TGTGCCAGCAGCTTAGGGACAGGTCCGAACACCGGGGAGCTGTTTTTT | CASSLGTGPNTGELFF
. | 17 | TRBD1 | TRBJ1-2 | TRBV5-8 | TGTGCCAGCAGTTTTCAGACAGGGGTCCTGCCTAACTATGGCTACACCTTC | CASSFQTGVLPNYGYTF
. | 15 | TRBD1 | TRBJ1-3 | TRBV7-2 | TGTGCCAGCAGCTGGGACAGGGCCTCTGGAAACACCATATATTTT | CASSWDRASGNTIYF
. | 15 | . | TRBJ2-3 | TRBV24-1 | TGTGCCACCAGTGCCTCGGACAGTAGCACAGATACGCAGTATTTT | CATSASDSSTDTQYF
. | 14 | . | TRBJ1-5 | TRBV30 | TGTGCCTGGAGTGGAGGGTCGAGCAATCAGCCCCAGCATTTT | CAWSGGSSNQPQHF
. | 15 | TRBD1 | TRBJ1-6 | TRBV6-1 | TGTGCCAGCTATGGACAGGGGGACTATAATTCACCCCTCCACTTT | CASYGQGDYNSPLHF
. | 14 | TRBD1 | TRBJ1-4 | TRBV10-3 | TGTGCCATCAGTGACCAGGGGGCAGGTGAAAAACTGTTTTTT | CAISDQGAGEKLFF
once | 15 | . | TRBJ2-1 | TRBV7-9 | TGTGCCAGCAGCGCCGGACTCTTATCCTACAATGAGCAGTTCTTC | CASSAGLLSYNEQFF
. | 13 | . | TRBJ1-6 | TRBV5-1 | TGCGCCAGCAGCTTGGACCGGGGGTCACCCCTCCACTTT | CASSLDRGSPLHF
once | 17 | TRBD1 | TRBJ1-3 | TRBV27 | TGTGCCAGCAGCCCCAGGACAGGGGGCATATCTGGAAACACCATATATTTT | CASSPRTGGISGNTIYF
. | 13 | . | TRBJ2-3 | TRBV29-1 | TGCAGCGTTGAGGGCCAAAGGGGGGATACGCAGTATTTT | CSVEGQRGDTQYF
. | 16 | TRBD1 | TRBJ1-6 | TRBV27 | TGTGCCAGCAGTTACGCTCAGACAGGGACTAATTCACCCCTCCACTTT | CASSYAQTGTNSPLHF
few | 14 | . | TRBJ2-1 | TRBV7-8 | TGTGCCAGCAGCTTAGTAGGGACTTACAATGAGCAGTTCTTC | CASSLVGTYNEQFF
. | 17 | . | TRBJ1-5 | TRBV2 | TGTGCCAGCAGTGAAGCGCTAGGGGTCTGGGGAAATCAGCCCCAGCATTTT | CASSEALGVWGNQPQHF
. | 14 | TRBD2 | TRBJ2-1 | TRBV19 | TGTGCCAGTAGCCAGGGACTAGCGGCCTCTGAGCAGTTCTTC | CASSQGLAASEQFF
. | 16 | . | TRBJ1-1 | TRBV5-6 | TGTGCCAGCAGCTTGGAGTATGGGCATTTGAACACTGAAGCTTTCTTT | CASSLEYGHLNTEAFF
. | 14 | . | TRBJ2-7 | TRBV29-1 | TGCAGCGTTGAAGTAAATCTCGGAGCTGGCGAGCAGTACTTC | CSVEVNLGAGEQYF
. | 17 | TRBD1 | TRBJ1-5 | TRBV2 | TGTGCCAGCACTCTACTAACAGGGGTAATAGGCAATCAGCCCCAGCATTTT | CASTLLTGVIGNQPQHF
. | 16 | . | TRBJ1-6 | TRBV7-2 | TGTGCCAGCAGCCCCTTGGGGGGGGGCTATAATTCACCCCTCCACTTT | CASSPLGGGYNSPLHF
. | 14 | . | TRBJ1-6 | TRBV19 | TGTGCCAGTAGTATAGTTGGCTCTAATTCACCCCTCCACTTT | CASSIVGSNSPLHF
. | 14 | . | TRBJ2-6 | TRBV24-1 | TGTGCCACCAGTGCAACAGTTGGGGCCAACGTCCTGACTTTC | CATSATVGANVLTF
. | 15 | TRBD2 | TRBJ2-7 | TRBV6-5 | TGTGCCAGCAGTCACACTAGCGGGGGCTCCTACGAGCAGTACTTC | CASSHTSGGSYEQYF
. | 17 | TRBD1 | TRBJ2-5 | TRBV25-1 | TGTGCCAGCAGTGAATCGAGGTTTGGACAGGGGGCAGAGACCCAGTACTTC | CASSESRFGQGAETQYF
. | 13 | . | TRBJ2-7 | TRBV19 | TGTGCCAGTAGTATACAGGGAGGCAACGAGCAGTACTTC | CASSIQGGNEQYF
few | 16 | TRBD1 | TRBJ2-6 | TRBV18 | TGTGCCAGCTCACCAGGAAGGGGGCCTGGGGCCAACGTCCTGACTTTC | CASSPGRGPGANVLTF
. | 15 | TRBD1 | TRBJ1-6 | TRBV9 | TGTGCCAGCAGCGCCACCGGGACAGAGAATTCACCCCTCCACTTT | CASSATGTENSPLHF
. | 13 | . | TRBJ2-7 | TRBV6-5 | TGTGCCAGCGGGCAGGGATCATGGTACGAGCAGTACTTC | CASGQGSWYEQYF
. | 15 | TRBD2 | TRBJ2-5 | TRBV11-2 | TGTGCCAGCAGCCCCCAGCGGGGGGGCCCAGCGACCCAGTACTTC | CASSPQRGGPATQYF
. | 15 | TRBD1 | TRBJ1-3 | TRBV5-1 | TGCGCCAGCAGCAGCCGACAGGGAGCTGGAAACACCATATATTTT | CASSSRQGAGNTIYF
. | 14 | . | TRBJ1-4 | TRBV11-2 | TGTGCCAGCAGCTTAGCAGGGAATGTGGAAAAACTGTTTTTT | CASSLAGNVEKLFF